This note documents a single T cell receptor (beta chain) sequence. Its antigen is unidentified. The data belong to a study of blood T cells in healthy people across ages. Study-wide findings and caveats: Comparison with aged donors showed that long-lived donors had more naive CD4+ cells and higher diversity.

Per individual sample, total RNA of at least 5 micrograms was extracted. A J-beta primer mix and a sample-barcoded 5' primer were used in a second PCR of roughly 7 to 12 cycles. Template switching added a 12-random-nucleotide identifier to every cDNA molecule. TCRdb analysed the 5' RACE reads with MiXCR anew, one entry per CDR3 protein. Of roughly 2 million distinct CDR3 sequences listed, roughly 50% were seen once; the top ten hold 2% to 2.5%. The V gene lost 5 bases and the J gene lost 6 bases, with 12 bases spanning the gap. The CDR3 contains 13 residues. Germline CDR1 reads SGHTA; CDR2 reads FQGNSA.

The specimen sequenced was blood. The chain has TRBV7-2 and TRBJ2-3, with D unresolved. The TCR originated in a woman aged 35 to 49 in good health. CDR3 amino acids: CASSVLSGDTQYF. CDR3 nucleotides: TGTGCCAGCAGCGTCTTATCCGGCGATACGCAGTATTTT. The full variable domain, with the rest looked up from reference TRBV7-2 and TRBJ2-3, is GAGVSQSPSNKVTEKGKDVELRCDPISGHTALYWYRQSLGQGLEFLIYFQGNSAPDKSGLPSDRFSAERTGGSVSTLTIQRTQQEDSAVYLCASSVLSGDTQYFGPGTRLTVL.